One sample yielded the 13 T cell receptor beta chains listed below, sequenced in a study of OX40 agonist ivuxolimab in advanced cancers. Clones were sequenced by immunoSEQ multiplex PCR, and TCRdb holds only the in-frame ones, with some missing. The table shows some 77,000 clones, with roughly 85% occurring only once. Sequencing was performed on CD4+ or CD8+ T cells sorted from blood, taken in a trial of the OX40 agonist ivuxolimab. These receptors all come from an adult with an advanced solid tumor such as melanoma, head and neck, liver or kidney cancer.

The DNA of the CDR3 is TGTGCCAGCAGCCCGAGGGACAGCCGCTCGGAACTGTTTTTT. Amino acid sequence: CASSPRDSRSELFF. This chain uses TRBV6-1 with TRBJ1-4; 7 positions agree with TRBD1. Germline CDR1 and CDR2: MNHNS and SASEGT. J lost 12 bases, V lost 6 bases, and 13 bases had no gene match. The CDR3 loop spans 14 amino acids.

CDR3 amino acids: CASRLFSGNTIYF. In DNA form, the CDR3 reads TGTGCCAGCAGACTCTTCTCTGGAAACACCATATATTTT. The chain couples TRBV28 to TRBJ1-3; D unresolved. V was clipped by 6 bases and J by 0 bases, with 6 bases between them. Germline CDR1 reads MDHEN; CDR2 reads SYDVKM. This CDR3 spans 13 amino acids.

For the CDR3, the DNA is TGTGCCAGCAGCTTTTCTGTAGCGGGGGCCGGGGAGCTGTTTTTT. Translation gives CASSFSVAGAGELFF. This chain links TRBV9 with TRBJ2-2; 9 nucleotides line up with TRBD2. This CDR3 is built from 15 residues. The V gene's germline CDR1 is SGDLS and CDR2 YYNGEE. J lost 6 bases, V lost 4 bases, and 7 bases had no gene match.

The chain employs TRBV29-1 and TRBJ1-2; 12 nucleotides line up with TRBD1. The V gene's germline CDR1 is SQVTM and CDR2 ANQGSEA. The CDR3 runs 15 residues. Trimming at V came to 5 bases and at J to 4 bases, leaving 8 bases not matched to a gene. The CDR3 nucleotides read TGCAGCGTTCAACTCGGGACAGGGGGCGGCTATGGCTACACCTTC. Protein sequence: CSVQLGTGGGYGYTF.

The chain employs TRBV7-2 and TRBJ1-1; D may be TRBD1 (6 bases). Trimming took off 7 bases at V and 5 bases at J, with 17 bases between the two ends. The CDR3 totals 14 residues. The V gene's germline CDR1 is SGHTA and CDR2 FQGNSA. CDR3 region: CASIWDTGGTEAFF. CDR3 nucleotide sequence: TGTGCCAGCATCTGGGACACCGGTGGGACTGAAGCTTTCTTT.

This clone turned up a few times. The rearrangement joins TRBV28 to TRBJ1-2; D is perhaps TRBD1 (6 bases). The CDR3 covers 16 residues. Germline-derived CDR1 and CDR2 are MDHEN and SYDVKM. The V end was cut by 7 bases, the J end by 3 bases, with 21 bases between. The CDR3 loop reads CASKGVGGDLYYGYTF. The DNA of the CDR3 is TGTGCCAGCAAGGGAGTAGGGGGTGATCTTTACTATGGCTACACCTTC.

V gene TRBV2 combines with J gene TRBJ1-6; 9 bases fit TRBD1. CDR1 SNHLY and CDR2 FYNNEI come from the germline V gene. V gave up 2 bases and J gave up 10 bases; unmatched junction bases: 9. The CDR3 has 16 residues. The CDR3 region is CASSEPGWTGDSPLHF. As DNA, the CDR3 is TGTGCCAGCAGTGAACCGGGGTGGACAGGGGACTCACCCCTCCACTTT. Supplemented by reference TRBV2 and TRBJ1-6, the full variable domain reads EPEVTQTPSHQVTQMGQEVILRCVPISNHLYFYWYRQILGQKVEFLVSFYNNEISEKSEIFDDQFSVERPDGSNFTLKIRSTKLEDSAMYFCASSEPGWTGDSPLHFGNGTRLTVT.

The chain is built from TRBV19 and TRBJ1-4; D unclear. CDR1 and CDR2 from the germline V gene are LNHDA and SQIVND (reference sequence). Trimming left V 7 bases short and J 5 bases short, with 11 bases between. This CDR3 has 13 residues. The CDR3 loop is CASKAPTNEKLFF. CDR3 DNA: TGTGCCAGTAAAGCACCGACGAATGAAAAACTGTTTTTT.

The V call is TRBV30, the J call TRBJ2-7; 11 positions match TRBD1. This CDR3 contains 16 residues. V lost 0 bases, J lost 4 bases, and 8 bases stayed unmatched. In germline, CDR1 is GTSNPN, CDR2 SVGIG (reference sequence). The CDR3 protein is CAWSVGGTGGGYEQYF. In DNA, the CDR3 is TGTGCCTGGAGTGTTGGCGGGACAGGGGGTGGATACGAGCAGTACTTC.

The chain uses TRBV29-1 and TRBJ2-5, with D perhaps matching TRBD1 (5 bases). Trimming shortened V by 4 bases and J by 2 bases, and 11 bases separated the two germline ends. The germline V gene encodes CDR1 SQVTM and CDR2 ANQGSEA. CDR3 size: 13 residues. The CDR3 region has the DNA TGCAGCGTTGGACAGTCGAGGCAAGAGACCCAGTACTTC. Its protein is CSVGQSRQETQYF.

This clone showed up just once. The chain employs TRBV7-6 and TRBJ2-5; no firm D call. This CDR3 has 15 amino acids. From germline, CDR1 is SGHVS and CDR2 FNYEAQ. V was cut by 0 bases and J by 7 bases, with 15 bases left in between. The CDR3 bases are TGTGCCAGCAGCTTAGCCACAGCTGCTTGGGGGACCCAGTACTTC. It translates to CASSLATAAWGTQYF. The entire variable domain, with the rest obtained from reference TRBV7-6 and TRBJ2-5, is as follows: GAGVSQSPRYKVTKRGQDVALRCDPISGHVSLYWYRQALGQGPEFLTYFNYEAQQDKSGLPNDRFSAERPEGSISTLTIQRTEQRDSAMYRCASSLATAAWGTQYFGPGTRLLVL.

This clone was detected once. The CDR3 here is CASSAAPHPTDTQYF. In nucleotides, the CDR3 is TGTGCCAGCAGCGCAGCCCCTCATCCCACAGATACGCAGTATTTT. The chain has TRBV9 and TRBJ2-3; no reliable D call. V lost 3 bases, J lost 2 bases, and 13 bases lay in between. CDR3 size: 15 residues. CDR1 is SGDLS, CDR2 YYNGEE, per germline.

The chain recombines TRBV4-2 with TRBJ2-7, with TRBD2 identical over 9 bases. V lost 5 bases to trimming and J lost 9 bases; unmatched junction nucleotides: 11. Germline V gives CDR1 LGHNA, CDR2 YNFKEQ. The CDR3 totals 14 residues. CDR3 sequence: CASSLEAGGTPQYF. The CDR3 nucleotides read TGTGCCAGCAGCTTAGAGGCGGGGGGGACTCCGCAGTACTTC.